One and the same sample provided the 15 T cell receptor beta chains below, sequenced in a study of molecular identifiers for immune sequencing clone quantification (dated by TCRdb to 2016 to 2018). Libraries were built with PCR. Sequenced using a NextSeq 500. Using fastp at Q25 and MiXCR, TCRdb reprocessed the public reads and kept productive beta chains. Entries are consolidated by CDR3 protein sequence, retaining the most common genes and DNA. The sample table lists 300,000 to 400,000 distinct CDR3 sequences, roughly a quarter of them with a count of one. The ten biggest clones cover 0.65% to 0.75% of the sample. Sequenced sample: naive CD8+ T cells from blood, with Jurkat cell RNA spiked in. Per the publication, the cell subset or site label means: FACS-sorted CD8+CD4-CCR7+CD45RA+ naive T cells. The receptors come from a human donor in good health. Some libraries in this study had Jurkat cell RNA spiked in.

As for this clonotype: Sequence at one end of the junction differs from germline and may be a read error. CDR3 in amino acids: CSFTKGGRSYERYF. The CDR3 DNA reads as TGCAGCTTTACCAAAGGGGGCCGGAGCTACGAGCGGTACTTC. The V call is TRBV29-1, the J call TRBJ2-7; TRBD1 matches 7 bases. The CDR3 covers 14 residues. Germline loops: CDR1 SQVTM, CDR2 ANQGSEA.

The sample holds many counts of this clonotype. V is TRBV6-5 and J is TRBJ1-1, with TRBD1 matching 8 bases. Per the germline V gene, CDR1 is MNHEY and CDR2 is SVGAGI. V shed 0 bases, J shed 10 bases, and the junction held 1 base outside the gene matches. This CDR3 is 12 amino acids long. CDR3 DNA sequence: TGTGCCAGCAGTTACTCGGACAGGGTAGCTTTCTTT. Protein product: CASSYSDRVAFF.

The CDR3 loop is CASAAASEHYSTDTQYF. In nucleotides, the CDR3 is TGTGCCAGCGCGGCCGCTAGCGAGCACTACAGCACAGATACGCAGTATTTT. The rearrangement uses TRBV5-3 and TRBJ2-3, with D perhaps matching TRBD2 (6 bases). TRBV5-3 is marked as an open reading frame, function uncertain. The CDR3 sequence is 17 residues long. Trimming shortened V by 8 bases and J by 0 bases, and 22 bases separated the two germline ends.

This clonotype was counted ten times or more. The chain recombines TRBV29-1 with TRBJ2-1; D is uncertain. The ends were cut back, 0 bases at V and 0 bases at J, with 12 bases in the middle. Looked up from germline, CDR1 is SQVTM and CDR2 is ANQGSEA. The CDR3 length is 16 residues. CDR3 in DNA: TGCAGCGTTGAAGAAGGCGCAGAGATCTCCTACAATGAGCAGTTCTTC. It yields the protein CSVEEGAEISYNEQFF.

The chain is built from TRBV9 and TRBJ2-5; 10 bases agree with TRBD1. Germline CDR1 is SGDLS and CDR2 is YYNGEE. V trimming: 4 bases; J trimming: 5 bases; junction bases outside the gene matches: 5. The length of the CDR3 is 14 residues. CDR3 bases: TGTGCCAGCAGCAGCGGGACAGGGGTGGAGACCCAGTACTTC. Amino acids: CASSSGTGVETQYF.

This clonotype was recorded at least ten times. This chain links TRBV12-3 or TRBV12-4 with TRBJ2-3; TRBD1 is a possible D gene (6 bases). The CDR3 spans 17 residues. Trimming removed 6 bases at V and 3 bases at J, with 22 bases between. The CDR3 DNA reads TGTGCCAGCAGGAACCGGGATCCTGACCAGGGGACAGATACGCAGTATTTT. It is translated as CASRNRDPDQGTDTQYF.

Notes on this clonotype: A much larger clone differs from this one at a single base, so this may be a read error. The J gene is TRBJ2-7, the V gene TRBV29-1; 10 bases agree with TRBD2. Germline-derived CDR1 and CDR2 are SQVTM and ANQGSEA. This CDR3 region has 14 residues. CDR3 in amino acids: CSVEGSGRSYERYF. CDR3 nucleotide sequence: TGCAGCGTTGAAGGTAGCGGGAGGAGTTACGAGCGGTACTTC.

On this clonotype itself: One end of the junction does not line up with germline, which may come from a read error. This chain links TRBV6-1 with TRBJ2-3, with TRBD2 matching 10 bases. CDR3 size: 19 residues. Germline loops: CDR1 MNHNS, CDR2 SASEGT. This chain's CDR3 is CAGSEEPSGRLLSTDTQYF. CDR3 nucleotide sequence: TGTGCCGGCAGTGAGGAACCTAGCGGGAGACTCCTCAGCACAGATACGCAGTATTTT.

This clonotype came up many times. The CDR3 bases are TGTGCCAGCAGCTCTACAAGGATGACCGGGGAGCTGTTTTTT. Its translation: CASSSTRMTGELFF. The genes are TRBV7-2 and TRBJ2-2; no clear D. The V end was cut by 4 bases, the J end by 5 bases, with 11 bases between. CDR1 is SGHTA and CDR2 is FQGNSA in the germline V gene. CDR3 size: 14 residues.

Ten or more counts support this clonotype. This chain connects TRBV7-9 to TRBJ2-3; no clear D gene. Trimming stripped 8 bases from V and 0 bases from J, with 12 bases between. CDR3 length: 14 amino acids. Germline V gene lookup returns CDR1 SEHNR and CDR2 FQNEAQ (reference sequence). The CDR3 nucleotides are TGTGCCAGCGCGCGCGTAGGAAGCACAGATACGCAGTATTTT. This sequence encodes CASARVGSTDTQYF.

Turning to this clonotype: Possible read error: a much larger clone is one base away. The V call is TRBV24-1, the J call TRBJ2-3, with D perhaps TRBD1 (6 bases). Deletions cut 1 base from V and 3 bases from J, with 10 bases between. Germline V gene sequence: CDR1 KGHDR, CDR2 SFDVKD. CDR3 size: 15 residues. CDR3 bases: TGTGCCACCAGTGATTTCAGGGGCCGGACAGATACGCAGTATTTT. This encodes CATSDFRGRTDTQYF.

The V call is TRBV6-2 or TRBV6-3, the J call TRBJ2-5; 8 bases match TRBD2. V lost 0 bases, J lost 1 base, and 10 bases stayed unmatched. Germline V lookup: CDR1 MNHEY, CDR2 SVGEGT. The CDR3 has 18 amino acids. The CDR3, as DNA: TGTGCCAGCAGTTACTCGAAGACGGGAGGGCCTTCCCAAGAGACCCAGTACTTC. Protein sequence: CASSYSKTGGPSQETQYF.

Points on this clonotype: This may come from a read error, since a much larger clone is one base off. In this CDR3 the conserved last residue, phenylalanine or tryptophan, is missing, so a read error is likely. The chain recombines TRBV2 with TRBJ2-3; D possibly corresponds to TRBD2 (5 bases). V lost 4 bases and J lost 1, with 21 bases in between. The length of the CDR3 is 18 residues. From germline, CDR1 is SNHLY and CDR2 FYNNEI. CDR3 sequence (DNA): TGTGCCAGCAGTGCGGGGTTCAGGTCTCTCACTGGCACAGATACGCAGTATCTT. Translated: CASSAGFRSLTGTDTQYL.

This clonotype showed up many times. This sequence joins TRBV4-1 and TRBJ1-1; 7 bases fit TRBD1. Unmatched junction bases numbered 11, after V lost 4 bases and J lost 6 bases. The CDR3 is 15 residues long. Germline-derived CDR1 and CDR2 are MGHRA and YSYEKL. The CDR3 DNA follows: TGCGCCAGCAGCCCGCAGCGACAGGGCAGTCCTGAAGCTTTCTTT. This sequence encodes CASSPQRQGSPEAFF.

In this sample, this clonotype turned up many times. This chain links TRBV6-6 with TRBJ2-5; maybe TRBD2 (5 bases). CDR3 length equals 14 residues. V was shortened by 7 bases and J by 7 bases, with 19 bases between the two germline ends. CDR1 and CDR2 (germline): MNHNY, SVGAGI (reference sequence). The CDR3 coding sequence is TGTGCCAGCACCCTACTCGGGGAGTTGTGGACCCAGTACTTC. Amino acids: CASTLLGELWTQYF.